This T cell receptor (beta chain) was obtained from a study of blood T cell repertoires in COVID-19. Original data processing: Amplification from reference gene primers served as the basis for estimated nucleated cell counts. Sequenced by immunoSEQ multiplex PCR; TCRdb stores in-frame clones only, minus some. The DNA gave D and trimming, while V, J and clone size come from that table. Among about 94,000 clones listed, 65% to 80% were seen once. This CDR3 is built from 19 residues. Germline V gene lookup returns CDR1 LGHDT and CDR2 YNNKEL (reference sequence). The J segment lost 4 bases and the V segment lost 1 base, leaving 10 bases of the junction unmatched.

Material for sequencing was peripheral blood. The chain combines TRBV3-1 (or the pseudogene TRBV3-2) with TRBJ2-2; TRBD2 matches 12 bases. The TCR comes from a human donor in a cohort sampled during active COVID-19. CDR3: CASSQGPSSGRAVTGELFF. DNA of the CDR3: TGTGCCAGCAGCCAAGGGCCCTCTAGCGGGAGGGCGGTCACCGGGGAGCTGTTTTTT.